The source of this T cell receptor (beta chain) is a study of cytomegalovirus exposure and HLA in healthy donors. Study results and limitations: DRB1 had the most TCR associations and HLA-C the fewest, a later analysis found, with rates varying by HLA locus.

Comments on this clone: The antigen remains undetermined.

60 Vbeta and 13 Jbeta primers were used in PCR. Method: immunoSEQ multiplex PCR; TCRdb's copy keeps in-frame clones and lacks some. The sample yields under 200,000 clones, approximately 86% seen once. The sequence was collected from a woman in her 30s in good health and CMV-seronegative. The sample comprised PBMCs.

CDR3 coding DNA: TGTGCCAGCAGGCTAACGGGACAGGGGGCAACTGAAGCTTTCTTT. Its protein is CASRLTGQGATEAFF. The chain carries TRBV6-5 and TRBJ1-1, with 12 bases that match TRBD1. CDR3 length: 15 amino acids. With 6 bases clipped from V and 5 bases from J, the junction kept 7 bases outside the gene matches. Germline assignment: CDR1 MNHEY and CDR2 SVGAGI.